The 13 T cell receptor beta chains presented below share a single source sample, sequenced in a study of blood T cell repertoires in COVID-19. Produced via immunoSEQ multiplex PCR; TCRdb's table is partial and in-frame only. The data show about 200,000 clones, with about 88% seen just once and around 4.8% held by the top ten. Sequencing was performed on peripheral blood. The source of these receptors is a woman in her thirties or forties with acute or convalescent COVID-19.

The chain uses TRBV29-1 and TRBJ1-4; 9 bases are a match to TRBD1. The V and J ends lost 8 bases and 7 bases, in that order; junction bases with no gene match: 11. CDR3 size: 14 residues. CDR1 SQVTM and CDR2 ANQGSEA come from the germline V gene. The CDR3 DNA follows: TGCAGCACTCGTACAGGGGGCAGGGGTGAAAAACTGTTTTTT. Protein sequence: CSTRTGGRGEKLFF.

The V gene is TRBV18, the J gene TRBJ2-7, with 10 bases lining up with TRBD1. J gave up 7 bases and V 3 bases, and 6 bases lay outside the gene matches. From germline, CDR1 is KGHSH and CDR2 LQKENI. The CDR3 loop spans 14 amino acids. The CDR3 loop reads CASSPGQGSLEQYV. DNA of the CDR3: TGTGCCAGCTCACCGGGACAGGGGTCCTTGGAGCAGTACGTC.

The chain links TRBV12-3 or TRBV12-4 to TRBJ1-2; D uncertain. This CDR3 comprises 11 residues. The V gene lost 4 bases and the J gene lost 6 bases, with 6 bases spanning the gap. CDR3 DNA sequence: TGTGCCAGCAGTTCGGGGAATGGCTACACCTTC. The encoded protein is CASSSGNGYTF.

This clone was recorded once. The rearrangement joins TRBV19 to TRBJ2-5, with D perhaps matching TRBD2 (5 bases). CDR3 length: 12 residues. V was clipped by 6 bases and J by 1 base, with 6 bases between them. Looked up from germline, CDR1 is LNHDA and CDR2 is SQIVND (reference sequence). The CDR3 loop is CASSSGQETQYF. The CDR3 bases are TGTGCCAGTAGCAGCGGCCAAGAGACCCAGTACTTC.

The chain recombines TRBV24-1 with TRBJ2-6, with TRBD1 matching over 10 bases. Germline V gene data show CDR1 as KGHDR and CDR2 as SFDVKD. The CDR3 runs 19 residues. V shed 4 bases, J shed 4 bases, and the junction held 12 bases outside the gene matches. As DNA, the CDR3 is TGTGCCACCAGTGACTACCCGGGACAGGGGTTCTCCGGGGCCAACGTCCTGACTTTC. Translated: CATSDYPGQGFSGANVLTF.

The chain uses TRBV4-1 and TRBJ2-2; possible D gene TRBD2, 6 bases. Between the trimmed V and J ends, which lost 3 bases and 6 bases, there was a span of 17 bases. The CDR3 has 16 residues. CDR1 is MGHRA and CDR2 is YSYEKL in the germline V gene. CDR3 in amino acids: CASSQEGILGPGELFF. As DNA, the CDR3 is TGCGCCAGCAGCCAGGAGGGGATTCTAGGACCCGGGGAGCTGTTTTTT.

This sequence joins TRBV27 and TRBJ1-1; 7 bases are a match to TRBD1. V gave up 2 bases and J gave up 8 bases; unmatched junction bases: 8. CDR3 length equals 14 residues. The germline V gene encodes CDR1 MNHEY and CDR2 SMNVEV (reference sequence). In nucleotides, the CDR3 is TGTGCCAGCAGTTTAAGCAGGGGGTATCACGAAGCTTTCTTT. It codes for CASSLSRGYHEAFF.

The chain is built from TRBV30 and TRBJ2-1; 7 bases align to TRBD1. Germline CDR1 is GTSNPN and CDR2 is SVGIG (reference sequence). The CDR3 totals 14 residues. Trimming cost V 4 bases and J 2 bases; bases outside gene matches: 5. In DNA form, the CDR3 reads TGTGCCTGGATAGGAGGACAGGCCTACAATGAGCAGTTCTTC. Its translation: CAWIGGQAYNEQFF.

V and J are TRBV7-6 and TRBJ1-3; 8 positions match TRBD1. V lost 5 bases to trimming and J lost 4 bases; unmatched junction nucleotides: 4. This CDR3 spans 14 amino acids. Germline assignment: CDR1 SGHVS and CDR2 FNYEAQ. CDR3 sequence: CASSQTGVGNTIYF. The CDR3 coding sequence is TGTGCCAGCAGCCAGACAGGGGTCGGAAACACCATATATTTT.

The chain employs TRBV12-5 and TRBJ1-1; a possible D gene is TRBD1 (6 bases). The CDR3 runs 15 residues. Trimming took off 0 bases at V and 0 bases at J, with 8 bases between the two ends. Germline assignment: CDR1 LGHNT and CDR2 FRNRAP. CDR3 amino acids: CASGLVQGMNTEAFF. CDR3 nucleotides: TGTGCTAGTGGTTTGGTACAGGGAATGAACACTGAAGCTTTCTTT.

The chain recombines TRBV10-1 with TRBJ2-1; TRBD2 matches at 12 bases. The CDR3 spans 15 residues. With 6 bases clipped from V and 7 bases from J, the junction kept 7 bases outside the gene matches. Germline V lookup: CDR1 WNHNN, CDR2 SYGVQD (reference sequence). CDR3 amino acids: CASSPSSGGVNEQFF. The CDR3 DNA reads as TGCGCCAGCAGCCCTTCTAGCGGGGGGGTGAATGAGCAGTTCTTC.

This chain joins TRBV4-1 and TRBJ1-2, with 10 bases that match TRBD1. V trimming: 4 bases; J trimming: 4 bases; junction bases outside the gene matches: 12. The CDR3 runs to 17 residues. Germline lookup yields CDR1 MGHRA and CDR2 YSYEKL. The CDR3 loop reads CASSLGGYRTGGYGYTF. The CDR3 DNA sequence: TGCGCCAGCAGCCTTGGGGGATACAGGACAGGGGGCTATGGCTACACCTTC.

This clone showed up just once. V gene TRBV27 combines with J gene TRBJ2-7; TRBD1 agrees at 9 bases. J lost 3 bases, V lost 4 bases, and 10 bases had no gene match. The germline CDR1 and CDR2 sequences are MNHEY and SMNVEV (reference sequence). The CDR3 extends over 16 amino acids. The CDR3 sequence is CASSSSTGGRFYEQYV. The CDR3 DNA reads as TGTGCCAGCAGTTCATCGACAGGGGGACGTTTCTACGAGCAGTACGTC.